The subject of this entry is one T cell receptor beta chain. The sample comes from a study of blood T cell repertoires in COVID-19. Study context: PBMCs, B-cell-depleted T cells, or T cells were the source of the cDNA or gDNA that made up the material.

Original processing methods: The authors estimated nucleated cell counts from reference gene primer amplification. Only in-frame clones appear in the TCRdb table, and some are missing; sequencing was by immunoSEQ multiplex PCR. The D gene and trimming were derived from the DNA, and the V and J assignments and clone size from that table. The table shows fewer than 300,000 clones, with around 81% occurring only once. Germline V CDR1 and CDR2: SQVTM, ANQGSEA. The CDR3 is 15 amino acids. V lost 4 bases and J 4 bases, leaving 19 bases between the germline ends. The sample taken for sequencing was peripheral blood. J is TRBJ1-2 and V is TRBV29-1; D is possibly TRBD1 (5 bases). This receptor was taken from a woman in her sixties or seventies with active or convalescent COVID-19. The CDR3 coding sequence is TGCAGCGTTGGAACTGGGGCCTCCGTTCCCTATGGCTACACCTTC. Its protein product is CSVGTGASVPYGYTF.